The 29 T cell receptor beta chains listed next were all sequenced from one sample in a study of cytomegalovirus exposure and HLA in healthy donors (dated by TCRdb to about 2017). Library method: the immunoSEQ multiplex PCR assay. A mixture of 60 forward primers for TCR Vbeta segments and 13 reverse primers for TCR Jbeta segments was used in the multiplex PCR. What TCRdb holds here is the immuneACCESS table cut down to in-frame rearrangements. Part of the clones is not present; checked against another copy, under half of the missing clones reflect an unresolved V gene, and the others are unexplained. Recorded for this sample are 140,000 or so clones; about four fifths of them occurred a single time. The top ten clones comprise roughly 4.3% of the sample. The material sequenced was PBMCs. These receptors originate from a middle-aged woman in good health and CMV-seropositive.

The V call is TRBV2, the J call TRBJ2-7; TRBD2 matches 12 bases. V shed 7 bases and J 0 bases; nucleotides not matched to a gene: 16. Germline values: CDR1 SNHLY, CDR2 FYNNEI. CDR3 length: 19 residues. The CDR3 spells CASTTLQTSGGFSSYEQYF. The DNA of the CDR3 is TGTGCCAGCACTACCCTCCAGACTAGCGGGGGTTTTAGCTCCTACGAGCAGTACTTC.

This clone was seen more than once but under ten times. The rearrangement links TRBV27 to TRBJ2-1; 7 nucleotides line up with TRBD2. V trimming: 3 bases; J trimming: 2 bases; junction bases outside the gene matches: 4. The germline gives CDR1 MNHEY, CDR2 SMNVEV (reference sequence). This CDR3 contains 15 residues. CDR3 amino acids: CASSLERGPYNEQFF. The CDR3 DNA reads TGTGCCAGCAGTTTGGAGCGGGGTCCCTACAATGAGCAGTTCTTC.

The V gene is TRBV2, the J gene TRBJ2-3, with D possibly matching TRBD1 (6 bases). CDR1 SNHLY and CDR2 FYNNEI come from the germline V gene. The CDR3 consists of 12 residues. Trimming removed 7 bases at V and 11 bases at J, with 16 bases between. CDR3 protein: CASNDRTAMQYF. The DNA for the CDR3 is TGTGCCAGCAACGACCGGACAGCAATGCAGTATTTT.

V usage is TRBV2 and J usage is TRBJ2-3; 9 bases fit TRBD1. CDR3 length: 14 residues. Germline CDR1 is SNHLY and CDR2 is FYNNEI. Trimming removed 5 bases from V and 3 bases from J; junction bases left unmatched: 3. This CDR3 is CASSPGQGTDTQYF. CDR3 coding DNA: TGTGCCAGCAGTCCGGGACAGGGAACAGATACGCAGTATTTT.

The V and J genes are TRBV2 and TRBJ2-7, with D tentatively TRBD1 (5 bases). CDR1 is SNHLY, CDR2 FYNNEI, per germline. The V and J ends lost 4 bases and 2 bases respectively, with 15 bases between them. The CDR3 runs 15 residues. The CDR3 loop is CASSVEAGWTYEQYF. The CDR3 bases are TGTGCCAGCAGTGTAGAGGCAGGGTGGACCTACGAGCAGTACTTC.

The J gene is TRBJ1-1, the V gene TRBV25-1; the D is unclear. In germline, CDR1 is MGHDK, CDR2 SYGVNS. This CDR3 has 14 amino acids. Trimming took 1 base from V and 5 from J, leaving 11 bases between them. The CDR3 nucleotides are TGTGCCAGCAGTGAATCCGGCAGAGGGACTGAAGCTTTCTTT. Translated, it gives CASSESGRGTEAFF.

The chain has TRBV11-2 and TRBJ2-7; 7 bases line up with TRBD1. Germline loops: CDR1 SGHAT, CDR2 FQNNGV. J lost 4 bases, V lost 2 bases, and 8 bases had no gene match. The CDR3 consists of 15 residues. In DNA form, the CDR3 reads TGTGCCAGCAGCTTAACCGAACAGGGGCCTTACGAGCAGTACTTC. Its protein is CASSLTEQGPYEQYF.

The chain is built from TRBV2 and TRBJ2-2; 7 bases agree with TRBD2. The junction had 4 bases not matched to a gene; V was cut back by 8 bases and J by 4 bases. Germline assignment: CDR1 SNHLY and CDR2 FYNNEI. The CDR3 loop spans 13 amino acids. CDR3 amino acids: CASSGTTTGELFF. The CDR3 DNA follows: TGTGCCAGCTCCGGGACTACCACCGGGGAGCTGTTTTTT.

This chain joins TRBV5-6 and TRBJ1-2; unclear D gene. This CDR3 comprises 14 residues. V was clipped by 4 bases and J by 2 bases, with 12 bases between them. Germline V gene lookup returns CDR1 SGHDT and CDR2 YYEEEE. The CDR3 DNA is TGTGCCAGCAGCCCGGGGTCCCTAAACTATGGCTACACCTTC. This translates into CASSPGSLNYGYTF.

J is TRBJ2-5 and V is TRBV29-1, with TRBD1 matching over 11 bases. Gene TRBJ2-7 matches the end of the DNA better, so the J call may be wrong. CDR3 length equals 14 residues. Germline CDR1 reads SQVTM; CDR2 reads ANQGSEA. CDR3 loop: CSGLGTGGSYEQYF. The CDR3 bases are TGCAGCGGTCTTGGGACAGGGGGGTCCTACGAGCAGTACTTC.

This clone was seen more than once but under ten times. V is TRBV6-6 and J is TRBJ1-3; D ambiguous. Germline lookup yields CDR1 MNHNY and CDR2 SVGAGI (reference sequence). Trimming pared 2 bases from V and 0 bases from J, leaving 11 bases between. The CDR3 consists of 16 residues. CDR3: CASSYPRGVSGNTIYF. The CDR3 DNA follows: TGTGCCAGCAGTTACCCACGCGGGGTCTCTGGAAACACCATATATTTT.

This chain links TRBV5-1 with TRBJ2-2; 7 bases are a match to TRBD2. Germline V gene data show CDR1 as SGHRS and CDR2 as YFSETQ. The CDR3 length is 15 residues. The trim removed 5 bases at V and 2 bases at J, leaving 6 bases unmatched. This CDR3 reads CASRFAGVNTGELFF. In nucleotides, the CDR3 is TGCGCCAGCAGATTCGCGGGAGTAAACACCGGGGAGCTGTTTTTT.

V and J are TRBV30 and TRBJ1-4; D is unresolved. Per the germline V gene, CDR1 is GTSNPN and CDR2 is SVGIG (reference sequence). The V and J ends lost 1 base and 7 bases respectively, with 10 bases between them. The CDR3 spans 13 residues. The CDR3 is CAWSGKGGEKLFF. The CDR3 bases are TGTGCCTGGAGTGGGAAGGGAGGTGAAAAACTGTTTTTT.

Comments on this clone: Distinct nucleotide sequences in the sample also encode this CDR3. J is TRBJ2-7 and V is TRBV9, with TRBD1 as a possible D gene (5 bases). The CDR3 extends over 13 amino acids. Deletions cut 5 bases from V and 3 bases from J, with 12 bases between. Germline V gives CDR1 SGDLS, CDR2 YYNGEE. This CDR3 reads CASSRGPSYEQYF. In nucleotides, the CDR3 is TGTGCCAGCAGTAGGGGCCCAAGCTACGAGCAGTACTTC. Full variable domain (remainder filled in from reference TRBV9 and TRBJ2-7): DSGVTQTPKHLITATGQRVTLRCSPRSGDLSVYWYQQSLDQGLQFLIQYYNGEERAKGNILERFSAQQFPDLHSELNLSSLELGDSALYFCASSRGPSYEQYFGPGTRLTVT.

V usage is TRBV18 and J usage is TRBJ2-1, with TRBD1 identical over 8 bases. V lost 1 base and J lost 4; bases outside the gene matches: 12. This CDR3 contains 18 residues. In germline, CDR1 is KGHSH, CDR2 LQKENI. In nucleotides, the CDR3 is TGTGCCAGCTCACCACAGTTGACGGGGACAGGTAGATACAATGAGCAGTTCTTC. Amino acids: CASSPQLTGTGRYNEQFF. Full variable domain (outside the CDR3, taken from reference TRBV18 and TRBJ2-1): NAGVMQNPRHLVRRRGQEARLRCSPMKGHSHVYWYRQLPEEGLKFMVYLQKENIIDESGMPKERFSAEFPKEGPSILRIQQVVRGDSAAYFCASSPQLTGTGRYNEQFFGPGTRLTVL.

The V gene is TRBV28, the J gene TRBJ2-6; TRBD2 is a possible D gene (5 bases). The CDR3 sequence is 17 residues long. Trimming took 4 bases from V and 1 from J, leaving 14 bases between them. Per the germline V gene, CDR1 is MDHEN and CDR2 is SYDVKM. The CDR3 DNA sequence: TGTGCCAGCAGTTGGACCTTCTCGGGATCTGGGGCCAACGTCCTGACTTTC. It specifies CASSWTFSGSGANVLTF.

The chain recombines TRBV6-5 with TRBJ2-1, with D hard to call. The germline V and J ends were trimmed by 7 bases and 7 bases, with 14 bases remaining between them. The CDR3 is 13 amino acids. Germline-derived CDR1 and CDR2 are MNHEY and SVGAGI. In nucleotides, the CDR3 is TGTGCCAGCACCAAAGCTAGTAGTAATGAGCAGTTCTTC. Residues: CASTKASSNEQFF.

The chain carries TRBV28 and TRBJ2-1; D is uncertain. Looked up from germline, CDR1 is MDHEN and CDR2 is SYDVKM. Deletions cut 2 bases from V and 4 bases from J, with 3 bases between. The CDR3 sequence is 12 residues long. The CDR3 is CASSLRYNEQFF. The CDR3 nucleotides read TGTGCCAGCAGTTTACGTTACAATGAGCAGTTCTTC. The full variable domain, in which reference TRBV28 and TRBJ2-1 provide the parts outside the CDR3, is DVKVTQSSRYLVKRTGEKVFLECVQDMDHENMFWYRQDPGLGLRLIYFSYDVKMKEKGDIPEGYSVSREKKERFSLILESASTNQTSMYLCASSLRYNEQFFGPGTRLTVL.

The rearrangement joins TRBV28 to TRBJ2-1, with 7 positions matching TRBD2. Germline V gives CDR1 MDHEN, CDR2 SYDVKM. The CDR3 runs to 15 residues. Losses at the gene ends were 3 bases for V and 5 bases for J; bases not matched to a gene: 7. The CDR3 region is CASSLGGVADNEQFF. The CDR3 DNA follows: TGTGCCAGCAGTTTGGGAGGGGTAGCGGACAATGAGCAGTTCTTC.

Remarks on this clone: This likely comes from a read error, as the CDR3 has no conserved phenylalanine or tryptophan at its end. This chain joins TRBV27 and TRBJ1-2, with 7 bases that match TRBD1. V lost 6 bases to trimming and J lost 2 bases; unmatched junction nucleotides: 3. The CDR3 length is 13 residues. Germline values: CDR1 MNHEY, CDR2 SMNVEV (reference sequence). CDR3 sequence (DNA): TGTGCCAGCAGGCGGGACAGCAACTATGGCTACACCTCC. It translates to CASRRDSNYGYTS.

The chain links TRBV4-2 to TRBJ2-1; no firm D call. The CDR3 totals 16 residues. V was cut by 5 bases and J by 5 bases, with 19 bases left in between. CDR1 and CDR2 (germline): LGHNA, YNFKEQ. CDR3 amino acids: CASSFGRGITHNEQFF. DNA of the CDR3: TGTGCCAGCAGCTTTGGGCGTGGAATAACACACAATGAGCAGTTCTTC.

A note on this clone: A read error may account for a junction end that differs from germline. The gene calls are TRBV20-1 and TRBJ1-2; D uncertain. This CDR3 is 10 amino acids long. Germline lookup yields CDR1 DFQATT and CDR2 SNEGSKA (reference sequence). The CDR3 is CSAHEGSYTF. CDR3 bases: TGCAGTGCTCACGAGGGCAGCTACACTTTC.

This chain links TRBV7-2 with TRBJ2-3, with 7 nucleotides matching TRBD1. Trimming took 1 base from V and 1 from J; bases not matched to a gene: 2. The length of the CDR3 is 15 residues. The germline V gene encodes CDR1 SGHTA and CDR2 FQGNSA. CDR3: CASSLGTGRTDTQYF. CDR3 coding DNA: TGTGCCAGCAGCTTAGGGACAGGCCGCACAGATACGCAGTATTTT. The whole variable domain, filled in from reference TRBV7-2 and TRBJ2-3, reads GAGVSQSPSNKVTEKGKDVELRCDPISGHTALYWYRQSLGQGLEFLIYFQGNSAPDKSGLPSDRFSAERTGGSVSTLTIQRTQQEDSAVYLCASSLGTGRTDTQYFGPGTRLTVL.

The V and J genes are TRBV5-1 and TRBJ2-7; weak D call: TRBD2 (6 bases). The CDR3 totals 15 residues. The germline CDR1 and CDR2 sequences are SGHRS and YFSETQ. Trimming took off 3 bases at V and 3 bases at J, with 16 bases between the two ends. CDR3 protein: CASSSGLLTDYEQYF. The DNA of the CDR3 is TGCGCCAGCAGCTCGGGACTCTTGACCGACTACGAGCAGTACTTC.

The CDR3 loop is CASSQTDRGEETQYF. The CDR3 DNA reads as TGTGCCAGCAGCCAAACCGACAGGGGGGAGGAGACCCAGTACTTC. The rearrangement joins TRBV4-2 to TRBJ2-5; 9 bases are a match to TRBD1. From germline, CDR1 is LGHNA and CDR2 YNFKEQ. V was pared by 2 bases and J by 5 bases, with 6 bases of the junction left unmatched. This CDR3 contains 15 residues.

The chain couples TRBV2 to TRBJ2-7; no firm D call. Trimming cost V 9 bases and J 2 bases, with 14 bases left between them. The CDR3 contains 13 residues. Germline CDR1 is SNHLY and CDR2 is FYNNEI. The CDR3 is CASQVAVAYEQYF. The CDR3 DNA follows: TGTGCCAGTCAGGTGGCAGTAGCCTACGAGCAGTACTTC.

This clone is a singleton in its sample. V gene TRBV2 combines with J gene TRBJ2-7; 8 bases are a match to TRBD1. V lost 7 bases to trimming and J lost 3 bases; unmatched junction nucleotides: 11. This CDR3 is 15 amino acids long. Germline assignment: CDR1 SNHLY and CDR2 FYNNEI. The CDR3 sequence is CASINGQGTRYEQYF. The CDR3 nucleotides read TGTGCCAGCATCAATGGACAGGGTACCCGCTACGAGCAGTACTTC.

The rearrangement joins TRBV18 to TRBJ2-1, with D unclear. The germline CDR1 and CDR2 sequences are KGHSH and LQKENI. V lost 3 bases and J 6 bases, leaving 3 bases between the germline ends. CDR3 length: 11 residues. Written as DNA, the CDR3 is TGTGCCAGCTCACCCGGCAATGAGCAGTTCTTC. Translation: CASSPGNEQFF.

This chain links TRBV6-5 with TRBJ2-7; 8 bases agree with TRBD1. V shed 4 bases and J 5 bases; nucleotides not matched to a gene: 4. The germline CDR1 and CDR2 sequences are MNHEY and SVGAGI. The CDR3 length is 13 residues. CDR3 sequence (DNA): TGTGCCAGCAGTTCCGGACAGGGCGACGAGCAGTACTTC. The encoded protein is CASSSGQGDEQYF.